The 14 T cell receptor beta chains below come from one sample, sequenced in a study of blood T cell repertoires in COVID-19. Method: immunoSEQ multiplex PCR; TCRdb's copy keeps in-frame clones and lacks some. The table includes approximately 190,000 clones, 75% to 90% detected once. Material for sequencing was peripheral blood. The receptors derive from a woman aged 40 to 55 with acute or convalescent COVID-19.

The chain uses TRBV30 and TRBJ1-2, with TRBD1 matching 10 bases. This CDR3 region has 15 residues. V gave up 2 bases and J gave up 4 bases; unmatched junction bases: 7. CDR1 is GTSNPN and CDR2 is SVGIG in the germline V gene (reference sequence). The CDR3 bases are TGTGCCTGGAGTAGGGGACAGGGGCGCGTCTATGGCTACACCTTC. Encoded protein: CAWSRGQGRVYGYTF.

This chain uses TRBV19 with TRBJ2-1; 8 bases map to TRBD2. CDR1 and CDR2 from the germline V gene are LNHDA and SQIVND (reference sequence). The CDR3 runs to 17 residues. Trimming cost V 5 bases and J 5 bases; bases outside gene matches: 14. CDR3 residues: CASSPGWAGGLNNEQFF. The DNA for the CDR3 is TGTGCCAGTAGTCCAGGGTGGGCGGGGGGCCTTAACAATGAGCAGTTCTTC.

The chain carries TRBV11-2 and TRBJ1-2; TRBD1 matches 7 bases. CDR1 is SGHAT and CDR2 is FQNNGV in the germline V gene. The CDR3 runs 15 residues. J was trimmed by 1 base and V by 3 bases; bases with no gene match: 5. The CDR3 loop reads CASSLGQPVNYGYTF. The CDR3 region has the DNA TGTGCCAGCAGCTTGGGACAGCCAGTTAACTATGGCTACACCTTC.

This chain connects TRBV21-1 to TRBJ1-5; the table's D call, TRBD1, was not checked against the DNA. TRBV21-1 is deemed a pseudogene. The CDR3 is made up of 20 amino acids. The CDR3 DNA reads as TGTGCCAGCAGCCATTTTAAAAGCGCGGACACCTCTGACCATTATCAGCCCCAGCATTTT. It is translated as CASSHFKSADTSDHYQPQHF.

The chain couples TRBV5-1 to TRBJ1-2; the match to TRBD1 covers 9 bases. There are 15 residues in the CDR3. Losses at the gene ends were 4 bases for V and 6 bases for J; bases not matched to a gene: 10. Looked up from germline, CDR1 is SGHRS and CDR2 is YFSETQ. The CDR3 DNA is TGCGCCAGCAGCAGGGACAGGGCGGAACCCAATGGCTACACCTTC. This codes for CASSRDRAEPNGYTF.

This chain links TRBV6-6 with TRBJ1-3; unclear D gene. The germline V gene has CDR1 MNHNY and CDR2 SVGAGI (reference sequence). Trimming removed 0 bases from V and 0 bases from J, with 6 bases in between. This CDR3 has 15 amino acids. CDR3 amino acids: CASSYSGSSGNTIYF. CDR3 coding DNA: TGTGCCAGCAGTTACTCGGGGAGCTCTGGAAACACCATATATTTT.

V is TRBV28 and J is TRBJ1-1; 7 bases match TRBD1. J gave up 5 bases and V 6 bases, and 9 bases lay outside the gene matches. The CDR3 loop spans 14 amino acids. Germline loops: CDR1 MDHEN, CDR2 SYDVKM. The CDR3 loop is CASRASGGSTEAFF. CDR3 nucleotides: TGTGCCAGCAGGGCCTCAGGGGGAAGTACTGAAGCTTTCTTT.

This clone occurred a few times. The V and J genes are TRBV6-5 and TRBJ1-1; no clear D. Trimming left V 5 bases short and J 2 bases short, with 12 bases between. The CDR3 is 14 amino acids. Germline V lookup: CDR1 MNHEY, CDR2 SVGAGI. CDR3 in DNA: TGTGCCAGCAGTACCGAGAGAAGTAACACTGAAGCTTTCTTT. Its translation is CASSTERSNTEAFF.

V and J are TRBV5-1 and TRBJ1-1; weak D call: TRBD1 (5 bases). The CDR3 has 13 residues. V dropped 2 bases and J dropped 2 bases, with 7 bases sitting between them. CDR1 and CDR2 from the germline V gene are SGHRS and YFSETQ. This CDR3 reads CASSLDRNTEAFF. The CDR3 DNA reads as TGCGCCAGCAGCTTAGACAGAAACACTGAAGCTTTCTTT. Together with reference TRBV5-1 and TRBJ1-1, the CDR3 gives the full variable domain: KAGVTQTPRYLIKTRGQQVTLSCSPISGHRSVSWYQQTPGQGLQFLFEYFSETQRNKGNFPGRFSGRQFSNSRSEMNVSTLELGDSALYLCASSLDRNTEAFFGQGTRLTVV.

This clone has just one count. The J gene is TRBJ1-4, the V gene TRBV7-9; 7 bases agree with TRBD1. The junction had 11 bases not matched to a gene; V was cut back by 5 bases and J by 8 bases. CDR3 length equals 15 residues. CDR1 and CDR2 from the germline V gene are SEHNR and FQNEAQ (reference sequence). In nucleotides, the CDR3 is TGTGCCAGCAGCGCCGTGACAGGGACGAAAGAAAAACTGTTTTTT. This gives the protein CASSAVTGTKEKLFF.

This clone was detected once. The V gene is TRBV5-4, the J gene TRBJ2-5; TRBD1 might be the D (6 bases). This CDR3 is 13 amino acids long. Germline assignment: CDR1 SGHNT and CDR2 YYREEE (reference sequence). With 2 bases removed from V and 3 bases from J, the gap between germline ends came to 8 bases. The CDR3 coding sequence is TGTGCCAGCAGCTTAAGACAGGAAGAGACCCAGTACTTC. It codes for CASSLRQEETQYF. The full variable domain, with the rest looked up from reference TRBV5-4 and TRBJ2-5, is ETGVTQSPTHLIKTRGQQVTLRCSSQSGHNTVSWYQQALGQGPQFIFQYYREEENGRGNFPPRFSGLQFPNYSSELNVNALELDDSALYLCASSLRQEETQYFGPGTRLLVL.

The chain joins TRBV7-6 to TRBJ2-1, with 8 bases matching TRBD2. V lost 5 bases, J lost 4 bases, and 7 bases stayed unmatched. CDR1 is SGHVS, CDR2 FNYEAQ, per germline. This CDR3 has 15 residues. DNA of the CDR3: TGTGCCAGCAGCCCACTAGCGGAAACTTACAATGAGCAGTTCTTC. Residues: CASSPLAETYNEQFF.

The chain links TRBV2 to TRBJ2-7; D perhaps matches TRBD1 (6 bases). The CDR3 loop spans 15 amino acids. V shed 7 bases and J shed 4 bases, with 20 bases lying between them. Germline CDR1 and CDR2: SNHLY and FYNNEI. The CDR3 is CASKPFGIGGYEQYF. In nucleotides, the CDR3 is TGTGCCAGCAAACCGTTCGGAATAGGGGGTTACGAGCAGTACTTC.

This rearrangement joins TRBV2 to TRBJ2-7, with 11 positions matching TRBD2. This CDR3 is built from 17 residues. Germline CDR1 and CDR2: SNHLY and FYNNEI. V lost 7 bases to trimming and J lost 4 bases; unmatched junction nucleotides: 15. CDR3 sequence reads: CASTNSRLAGGWYEQYF. The CDR3, as DNA: TGTGCCAGCACGAATAGTCGGCTAGCGGGAGGATGGTACGAGCAGTACTTC.